The subject of this entry is one T cell receptor (beta chain). Its antigen is not known. For TCR beta, libraries came from quantitative 5'-RACE with molecular barcodes. Using its own MiXCR run on the 5' RACE reads, TCRdb lists one record per CDR3 protein. The table includes 200,000 to 250,000 distinct CDR3 sequences, about 6.7% detected once. The record originates from a study of CD8 T cells in ankylosing spondylitis. Points from the study as a whole: A CD8+ phenotype characterized the disease-linked clones, which were relatively rare in peripheral blood. Apparently characteristic of ankylosing spondylitis blood was a TCR beta motif (about eight highly homologous variants). Matched synovial fluid from ankylosing spondylitis patients was reported to be enriched for disease-linked clones.

The V end was cut by 0 bases, the J end by 2 bases, with 10 bases between. The CDR3 totals 15 residues. The germline gives CDR1 LGHDT, CDR2 YNNKEL (reference sequence). The clonotype comes from a male donor with ankylosing spondylitis. V usage is TRBV3-1 and J usage is TRBJ1-2; D is ambiguous. The sequenced sample consisted of blood, either unsorted or a sorted T cell fraction (not recorded which). The CDR3 DNA sequence: TGTGCCAGCAGCCAAGATCAGCGGGGAAACTATGGCTACACCTTC. It encodes CASSQDQRGNYGYTF.